Described below is a single TCR beta chain sequence and its context. The antigen is not known. For TCR, cDNA came from 5'RACE template switching, which added a universal primer site and UMIs. A single record per CDR3 protein comes from TCRdb applying MiXCR to the 5' RACE reads. Of 500,000 to 700,000 distinct CDR3 sequences listed, about 19% are singletons. Germline assignment: CDR1 SNHLY and CDR2 FYNNEI. This CDR3 is built from 15 residues. Deletions cut 6 bases from V and 0 bases from J, with 12 bases between. These data come from a study of T cells after yellow fever vaccination. Study results and caveats: Clonotype sharing between CD4 and CD8 compartments was small. Boosting was followed by the reappearance of most primary-vaccination clones (96% CD4, under 90% CD8). Bulk-population clonotypes that are abundant could appear as contaminants in FACS-sorted repertoires.

Sequencing was performed on PBMCs, taken 15 days after the yellow fever booster vaccination. The sequence was obtained from a man aged 25 to 45 who received the YFV17D yellow fever vaccine. The V and J genes are TRBV2 and TRBJ1-5; a possible D gene is TRBD1 (5 bases). In DNA, the CDR3 is TGTGCCAGCAGGGGGGACGGGGATAGCAATCAGCCCCAGCATTTT. Its protein is CASRGDGDSNQPQHF.